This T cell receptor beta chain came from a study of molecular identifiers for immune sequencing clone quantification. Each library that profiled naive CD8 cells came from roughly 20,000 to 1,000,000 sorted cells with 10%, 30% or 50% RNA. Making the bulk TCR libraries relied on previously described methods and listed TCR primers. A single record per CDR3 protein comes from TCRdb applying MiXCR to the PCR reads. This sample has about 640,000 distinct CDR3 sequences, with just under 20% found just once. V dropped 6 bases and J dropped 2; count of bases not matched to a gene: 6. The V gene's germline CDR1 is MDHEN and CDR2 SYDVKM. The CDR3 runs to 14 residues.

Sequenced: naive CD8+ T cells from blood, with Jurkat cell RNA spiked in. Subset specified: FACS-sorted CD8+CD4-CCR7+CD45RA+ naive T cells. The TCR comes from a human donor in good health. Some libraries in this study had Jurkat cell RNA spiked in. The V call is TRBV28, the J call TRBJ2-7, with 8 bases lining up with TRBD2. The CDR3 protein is CASRGTSGPYEQYF. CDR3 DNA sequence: TGTGCCAGCAGGGGAACTAGCGGACCCTACGAGCAGTACTTC.